This T cell receptor beta chain was sequenced during a study of T-cell reconstitution after alpha-beta-depleted transplantation in children. The authors prepared the TCRbeta library with unique molecular identifiers. Via MiXCR, TCRdb re-called the PCR reads, giving one row per CDR3 protein. The data contain roughly 590,000 distinct CDR3 sequences, 16% of them singletons. From germline, CDR1 is SGHVS and CDR2 FQNEAQ. CDR3 length: 14 residues. V lost 1 base and J lost 4, with 10 bases in between. This clonotype originated in a human donor who donated a stem cell graft to a child with acute myeloid leukemia. The sample here was PBMCs from the stem cell graft donor, taken from the stem cell graft. The genes are TRBV7-8 and TRBJ1-2, with TRBD1 as a possible D gene (6 bases). CDR3: CASSLVSGVYGYTF. Written as DNA, the CDR3 is TGTGCCAGCAGCTTAGTGTCAGGGGTCTATGGCTACACCTTC.